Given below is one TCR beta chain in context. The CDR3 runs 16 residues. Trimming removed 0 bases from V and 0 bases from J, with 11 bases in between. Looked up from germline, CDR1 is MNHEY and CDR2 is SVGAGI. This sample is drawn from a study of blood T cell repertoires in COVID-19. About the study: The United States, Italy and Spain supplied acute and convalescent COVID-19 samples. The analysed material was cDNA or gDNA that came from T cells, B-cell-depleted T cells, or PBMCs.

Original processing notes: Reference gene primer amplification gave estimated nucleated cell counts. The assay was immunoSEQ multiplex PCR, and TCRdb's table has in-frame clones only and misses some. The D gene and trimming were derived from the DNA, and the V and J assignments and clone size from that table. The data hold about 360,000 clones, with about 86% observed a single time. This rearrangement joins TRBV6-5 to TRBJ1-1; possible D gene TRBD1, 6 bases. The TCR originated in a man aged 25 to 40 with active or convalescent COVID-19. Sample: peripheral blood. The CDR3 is CASSYSRGSLNTEAFF. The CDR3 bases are TGTGCCAGCAGTTACTCAAGGGGGAGCCTGAACACTGAAGCTTTCTTT.